This record concerns one T cell receptor (beta chain) sequence. This CDR3 is 16 amino acids long. Looked up from germline, CDR1 is SGHRS and CDR2 is YFSETQ. V lost 5 bases and J lost 4; bases outside the gene matches: 10. This entry belongs to a study of T cell responses to AZD1222 COVID-19 vaccine. Profiled with immunoSEQ multiplex PCR; TCRdb holds only in-frame clones, not every one. The sample carries about 160,000 clones, approximately 94% recorded once. The chain combines TRBV5-1 with TRBJ2-1; TRBD1 aligns across 9 bases. The sequence derives from an adult in good health. The input for sequencing was peripheral blood, taken on day 0 of AZD1222 vaccination. Here the CDR3 reads CASSLILQGAYNEQFF. In nucleotides, the CDR3 is TGCGCCAGCAGTCTGATCCTACAGGGGGCTTACAATGAGCAGTTCTTC.